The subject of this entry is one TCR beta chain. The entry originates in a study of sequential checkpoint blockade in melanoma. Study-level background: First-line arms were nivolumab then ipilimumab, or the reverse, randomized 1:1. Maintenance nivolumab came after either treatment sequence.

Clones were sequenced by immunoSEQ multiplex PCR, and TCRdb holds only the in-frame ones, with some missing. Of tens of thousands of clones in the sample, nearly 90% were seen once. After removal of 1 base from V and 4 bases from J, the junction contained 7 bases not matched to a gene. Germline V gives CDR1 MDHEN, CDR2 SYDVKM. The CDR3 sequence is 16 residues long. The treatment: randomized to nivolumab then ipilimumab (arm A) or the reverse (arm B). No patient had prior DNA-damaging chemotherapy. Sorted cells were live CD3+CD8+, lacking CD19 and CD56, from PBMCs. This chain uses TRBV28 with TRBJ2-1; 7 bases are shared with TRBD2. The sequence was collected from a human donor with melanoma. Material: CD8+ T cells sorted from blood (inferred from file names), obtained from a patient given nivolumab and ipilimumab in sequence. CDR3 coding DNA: TGTGCCAGCAGTTTATTGACGGGAGGCCAATACAATGAGCAGTTCTTC. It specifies CASSLLTGGQYNEQFF.